This T cell receptor (beta chain) came from a study of blood T cell repertoires in COVID-19. Across the whole study: Samples taken during acute and convalescent COVID-19 were collected in the United States, Italy and Spain. T cells, B-cell-depleted T cells, or PBMCs supplied cDNA or gDNA.

CDR1 is KGHSH, CDR2 LQKENI, per germline. V shed 3 bases and J shed 3 bases, with 14 bases lying between them. The CDR3 sequence is 15 residues long. Authors' processing steps: Amplification of reference gene primers was used by the study to estimate nucleated cell counts. Generated by immunoSEQ multiplex PCR, the TCRdb table keeps only in-frame clones and is missing some. V, J and clone size are those of that table, while D and trimming were read from the DNA. The sample consists of a few hundred thousand clones, 82% of them appearing once. The chain carries TRBV18 and TRBJ1-2, with D maybe TRBD1 (5 bases). The sample consisted of peripheral blood. The receptor's source is a woman between 18 and 29 years old with acute or convalescent COVID-19. The CDR3 sequence is CASSPDLGGDYGYTF. Written as DNA, the CDR3 is TGTGCCAGCTCACCCGATTTGGGGGGAGACTATGGCTACACCTTC.